The 16 T cell receptor beta chains presented below share a single source sample, sequenced in a study of CD8+ T cells in alopecia areata (dated by TCRdb to the late 2010s). Library preparation used the immunoSEQ multiplex PCR assay. RNA was extracted from all samples and reverse transcribed into cDNA, which served as template for TCR sequencing. TCRdb limited this immuneACCESS table to in-frame rearrangements with V and J called. A share of clones is missing; checked studies link under half to unresolved V genes, and the rest is unexplained. This sample is represented by approximately 110,000 clones, with no singletons among them. The ten largest clones add up to about 20% of the sample. Input material: lesional skin. Every receptor here comes from a C3H/HeJ mouse with alopecia areata. Mice belonging to this strain carry MHC haplotype H2-k.

Concerning this clone itself: Gene labels here are mouse ones. The read is 4 residues too short to cover the CDR3 end, so that end is filled in from the germline J gene. The V gene is TRBV19, the J gene TRBJ1-1; TRBD1 matches at 7 bases. Germline trimming cut 6 bases from V and 0 bases from J; bases unmatched to any gene: 5. CDR1 is FNHDT and CDR2 is SITEND in the germline V gene (reference sequence). This CDR3 is 14 amino acids long. The part of the CDR3 DNA that was read is TGTGCCAGCACCCGACAGGGCCCAAACACA. Translating gives CASTRQGPNT. The whole CDR3 protein reads CASTRQGPNTEVFF.

As to this clone: The gene names given are mouse names. This CDR3 is CASSPGLGGNAEQFF. The covered CDR3 bases are TGTGCCAGCAGTCCCGGACTGGGGGGAAATGCT. The chain carries TRBV13-3 and TRBJ2-1; 11 positions agree with TRBD2. The CDR3 extends 4 residues past the end of the read, so its final part is completed from the germline J gene. The length of the CDR3 is 15 residues. Per germline, CDR1 NNHDY and CDR2 SYVADS. J lost 5 bases, V lost 4 bases, and 5 bases had no gene match.

In the case of this clone: The genes and germline here are from mouse. Coverage ceases 4 residues before the CDR3 finishes, and the germline J gene fills in the end. This chain connects TRBV13-3 to TRBJ2-5; 8 nucleotides agree with TRBD2. The CDR3 spans 15 residues. Germline CDR1 is NNHDY and CDR2 is SYVADS. CDR3: CASSDWGATGDTQYF. CDR3 DNA (partial): TGTGCCAGCAGTGACTGGGGGGCTACAGGAGAC.

As to this clone: These gene names are mouse names. The read terminates 4 residues before the CDR3 end, so the remaining end is supplied by the germline J gene. The rearrangement joins TRBV19 to TRBJ2-7, with 11 bases matching TRBD1. The length of the CDR3 is 15 residues. CDR1 FNHDT and CDR2 SITEND come from the germline V gene (reference sequence). V trimming: 5 bases; J trimming: 2 bases; junction bases outside the gene matches: 6. The CDR3 loop reads CASSSRDRGAYEQYF. CDR3 DNA (partial): TGTGCCAGCAGCTCCCGGGACAGGGGGGCCTAT.

This clone was observed at least ten times. These gene names are mouse names. The read terminates 4 residues before the CDR3 end, so the remaining end is supplied by the germline J gene. The chain couples TRBV13-3 to TRBJ1-1, with D possibly matching TRBD1 (5 bases). The ends were cut back, 2 bases at V and 0 bases at J, with 8 bases in the middle. The CDR3 totals 14 residues. CDR1 is NNHDY, CDR2 SYVADS, per germline. CDR3 DNA, as far as it was read: TGTGCCAGCAGTGAGATGGGACAGAACACA. Protein product: CASSEMGQNT. The entire CDR3 reads CASSEMGQNTEVFF.

Turning to this clone: Gene labels here are mouse ones. The read ends 4 residues before the CDR3 terminus; that terminus is restored from the germline J gene. The chain links TRBV13-2 to TRBJ2-2; tentatively, D is TRBD1 (5 bases). The CDR3 covers 16 residues. Trimming took off 2 bases at V and 1 base at J, with 12 bases between the two ends. Germline lookup yields CDR1 NNHNN and CDR2 SYGAGS (reference sequence). CDR3 DNA, as far as it was read: TGTGCCAGCGGTGAAGGTCAGGGAATAAACACCGGG. Translating it yields CASGEGQGINTG. The full CDR3 reads CASGEGQGINTGQLYF.

This clone was counted only a few times. The germline and genes are mouse ones. The sequence runs out 4 residues before the end of the CDR3; the remainder is reconstructed from the germline J gene. The chain combines TRBV13-3 with TRBJ1-2; tentative D call: TRBD1 (6 bases). V was pared by 1 base and J by 4 bases, with 11 bases between. Germline V lookup: CDR1 NNHDY, CDR2 SYVADS. The CDR3 runs to 14 residues. CDR3 DNA (partial): TGTGCCAGCAGTGATTACAGGGCGGTCTCC. Translating gives CASSDYRAVS. The CDR3 in full is CASSDYRAVSDYTF.

With respect to this clone: Gene names denote mouse genes. The observed sequence ends 4 residues before the CDR3 terminus, with the missing tail filled in from the germline J gene. The chain combines TRBV13-3 with TRBJ2-4, with D possibly TRBD1 on 6 matching bases. The CDR3 spans 15 residues. Trimming removed 3 bases at V and 0 bases at J, with 11 bases between. CDR1 NNHDY and CDR2 SYVADS come from the germline V gene. The CDR3 here is CASSVGHLSQNTLYF. CDR3 DNA (partial): TGTGCCAGCAGTGTGGGACACCTTAGTCAAAAC.

Remarks on this clone: Gene names are mouse gene names. The CDR3 extends 4 residues past the end of the read, so its final part is completed from the germline J gene. The chain carries TRBV17 and TRBJ2-2; 9 bases line up with TRBD2. Germline CDR1 MNHDT, CDR2 YYDKIL. J gave up 0 bases and V 5 bases, and 1 base lay outside the gene matches. The length of the CDR3 is 15 residues. Incomplete CDR3 DNA: TGTGCTAGCAGTCTGGGGGGGGCAAACACCGGG. This translates into CASSLGGANTG. The CDR3 in full is CASSLGGANTGQLYF.

Only a few counts were recorded for this clone. Translating the DNA gives a protein that differs from the TCRdb entry at residue 11; the protein shown here is that DNA translation. The gene names here belong to mouse. The read stops 3 residues short of the end of the CDR3; the missing end is completed from the germline J gene. This chain joins TRBV13-1 and TRBJ1-6, with D hard to call. TRBJ1-6 is given ORF status, its function remaining uncertain. Trimming took off 4 bases at V and 1 base at J, with 6 bases between the two ends. Looked up from germline, CDR1 is NSHNY and CDR2 is SYGAGN. The CDR3 consists of 14 residues. The sequenced part of the CDR3 DNA is TGTGCCAGCAGTCAAAAATCCTATAATTCGCCC. Residues: CASSQKSYNSP. The whole CDR3 region reads CASSQKSYNSPLYF.

To note about this clone: Each gene name is a mouse one. The CDR3 end lies 4 residues beyond the end of the read and is filled in from the germline J gene. The chain couples TRBV13-1 to TRBJ2-3; 10 bases fit TRBD1. Looked up from germline, CDR1 is NSHNY and CDR2 is SYGAGN. CDR3 length: 16 amino acids. J lost 3 bases, V lost 0 bases, and 4 bases had no gene match. The CDR3 sequence: CASSDAGTGAAETLYF. CDR3 bases read: TGTGCCAGCAGTGATGCCGGGACAGGGGCCGCAGAA.

This clone was recorded a few times. Gene names and germline refer to mouse. The CDR3 end falls 4 residues outside the read, so it is completed with the germline J gene. The chain couples TRBV1 to TRBJ1-4; 9 nucleotides agree with TRBD1. CDR3 size: 15 residues. Germline values: CDR1 NSQYPW, CDR2 LRSPGD (reference sequence). CDR3: CTCSVRDRVPERLFF. Partial CDR3 DNA: TGCACCTGCAGTGTCCGGGACAGGGTCCCCGAA.

A few counts support this clone. Gene names refer to mouse genes. The DNA read from the CDR3 is TGTGCCAGCAAGTGGGGGAGCTCCTAT. Encoded protein: CASKWGSSY. The whole CDR3 protein reads CASKWGSSYEQYF. This chain links TRBV13-1 with TRBJ2-7; perhaps TRBD2 as D (6 bases). From the germline J gene comes the end of the CDR3, since the read stops 4 residues before it. The CDR3 consists of 13 residues. Per germline, CDR1 NSHNY and CDR2 SYGAGN. The V and J ends lost 6 bases and 0 bases respectively, with 10 bases between them.

Concerning this clone: Mouse germline and gene names are used. With the read ending 4 residues before the CDR3 end, the germline J gene is used to fill in that end. The genes are TRBV1 and TRBJ2-1; TRBD2 aligns across 9 bases. J was trimmed by 0 bases and V by 0 bases; bases with no gene match: 3. This CDR3 comprises 17 residues. Per the germline V gene, CDR1 is NSQYPW and CDR2 is LRSPGD (reference sequence). CDR3: CTCSADWGGYNYAEQFF. The part of the CDR3 DNA that was read is TGCACCTGCAGTGCAGACTGGGGGGGGTATAACTATGCT.

Only a few counts were recorded for this clone. Here the gene names and germline are mouse. The CDR3 is cut off 4 residues early in the read; its end comes from the germline J gene. This sequence joins TRBV13-3 and TRBJ2-4, with D perhaps matching TRBD2 (6 bases). V lost 8 bases and J lost 0, with 7 bases in between. The CDR3 consists of 12 residues. Germline values: CDR1 NNHDY, CDR2 SYVADS. CDR3 region: CARGLSQNTLYF. The CDR3 DNA, read in part, is TGTGCCAGGGGACTTAGTCAAAAC.

For this clone: The listed TCRdb protein conflicts with the DNA translation at residue 12, and the protein shown is translated directly from the DNA. Gene names are mouse gene names. The read terminates 3 residues ahead of where the CDR3 ends, so the germline J gene completes it. The V and J genes are TRBV13-3 and TRBJ1-3; 7 bases are a match to TRBD1. J lost 2 bases, V lost 5 bases, and 7 bases had no gene match. CDR3 length equals 15 residues. Germline CDR1 is NNHDY and CDR2 is SYVADS. The part of the CDR3 DNA that was read is TGTGCCAGCAGCCCCCAGGGGGAGCCTGGAAATACG. Protein: CASSPQGEPGNT. Given in full, the CDR3 is CASSPQGEPGNTLYF.